Below, 20 T cell receptor beta chains from the same sample are listed, as sequenced in a study of T-cell reconstitution after alpha-beta-depleted transplantation in children. Preparation of the TCRbeta library involved a method that used unique molecular identifiers. TCRdb reanalysed the PCR reads using MiXCR and keeps one entry per CDR3 protein. This table holds around 670,000 distinct CDR3 sequences, about 12% found once. The starting material was PBMCs, obtained before TCRalphabeta/CD19-depleted stem cell transplant. Receptors were obtained from a girl aged 2 to 9 with congenital amegakaryocytic thrombocytopenia, due to receive a stem cell transplant.

This clonotype was detected many times. The chain links TRBV20-1 to TRBJ2-1; TRBD2 aligns across 7 bases. CDR1 and CDR2 from the germline V gene are DFQATT and SNEGSKA (reference sequence). The CDR3 is 13 residues long. V lost 5 bases to trimming and J lost 4 bases; unmatched junction nucleotides: 5. CDR3: CSAPPGGYNEQFF. The CDR3 DNA sequence: TGCAGTGCTCCCCCGGGAGGTTACAATGAGCAGTTCTTC.

This clonotype was seen a handful of times. V and J are TRBV18 and TRBJ2-5; no clear D. V shed 0 bases and J shed 2 bases, with 10 bases lying between them. The length of the CDR3 is 15 residues. Per the germline V gene, CDR1 is KGHSH and CDR2 is LQKENI. CDR3: CASSPPLAVQETQYF. The CDR3 coding sequence is TGTGCCAGCTCACCACCGTTGGCGGTTCAAGAGACCCAGTACTTC.

The chain employs TRBV7-9 and TRBJ2-2; the D gene is possibly TRBD1 (5 bases). CDR1 SEHNR and CDR2 FQNEAQ come from the germline V gene (reference sequence). This CDR3 has 17 residues. Between the trimmed V and J ends, which lost 5 bases and 2 bases, there was a span of 18 bases. This CDR3 reads CASSLRGHGENTGELFF. The CDR3 DNA sequence: TGTGCCAGCAGCCTAAGAGGACACGGAGAAAACACCGGGGAGCTGTTTTTT.

This clonotype was recorded many times. The chain has TRBV11-2 and TRBJ2-7; D is ambiguous. V dropped 2 bases and J dropped 2 bases, with 22 bases sitting between them. Germline loops: CDR1 SGHAT, CDR2 FQNNGV. The CDR3 extends over 18 amino acids. CDR3 nucleotide sequence: TGTGCCAGCAGCTTAAACACTGAAGTCGGGTCCTCCCCCTACGAGCAGTACTTC. As protein: CASSLNTEVGSSPYEQYF.

This clonotype was observed many times. The chain couples TRBV5-1 to TRBJ2-2; D uncertain. CDR1 is SGHRS and CDR2 is YFSETQ in the germline V gene. Trimming stripped 1 base from V and 7 bases from J, with 8 bases between. The CDR3 has 13 amino acids. This chain's CDR3 is CASSLTLSGELFF. CDR3 DNA sequence: TGCGCCAGCAGCTTGACGTTGAGCGGGGAGCTGTTTTTT.

Points on this clonotype: This may come from a read error, since a much larger clone is one base off. The V call is TRBV7-3, the J call TRBJ2-2, with unresolved D. The length of the CDR3 is 14 residues. CDR1 and CDR2 (germline): SGHTA, FQGTGA. CDR3 residues: CDSSLMAGSGELFF. The CDR3 DNA sequence: TGTGACAGCAGCTTAATGGCCGGGTCCGGGGAGCTGTTTTTT.

The table lists this clonotype with many counts. The chain has TRBV7-2 and TRBJ2-3; 8 positions agree with TRBD1. This CDR3 has 16 amino acids. Germline CDR1 reads SGHTA; CDR2 reads FQGNSA. The ends lost 4 bases at V and 3 bases at J; junction bases unmatched: 9. The CDR3 DNA is TGTGCCAGCAGCTCACCCCGGGACAGGTTAACAGATACGCAGTATTTT. This sequence encodes CASSSPRDRLTDTQYF.

Ten or more counts support this clonotype. V usage is TRBV29-1 and J usage is TRBJ2-3, with D possibly matching TRBD1 (6 bases). This CDR3 spans 13 amino acids. CDR1 and CDR2 (germline): SQVTM, ANQGSEA. Trimming pared 1 base from V and 4 bases from J, leaving 9 bases between. This CDR3 is CSVEGGGADTQYF. In nucleotides, the CDR3 is TGCAGCGTTGAAGGTGGGGGCGCAGATACGCAGTATTTT.

This clonotype showed up just a few times. The chain links TRBV7-9 to TRBJ2-1; 14 bases are a match to TRBD2. Germline V gene data show CDR1 as SEHNR and CDR2 as FQNEAQ (reference sequence). This CDR3 spans 14 amino acids. With V trimmed by 5 bases and J by 12 bases, 6 bases remained unmatched. The CDR3 spells CASSPTSGRVVQFF. In DNA, the CDR3 is TGTGCCAGCAGCCCGACTAGCGGGAGGGTGGTGCAGTTCTTC.

V gene TRBV7-9 combines with J gene TRBJ2-3; D gene ambiguous. This CDR3 contains 16 residues. The germline gives CDR1 SEHNR, CDR2 FQNEAQ (reference sequence). Trimming took 5 bases from V and 0 from J, leaving 15 bases between them. As DNA, the CDR3 is TGTGCCAGCAGCCGAATACTGGGAACTAGCACAGATACGCAGTATTTT. Amino acid sequence: CASSRILGTSTDTQYF.

This clonotype was observed many times. V gene TRBV5-1 combines with J gene TRBJ2-3; D remains ambiguous. The CDR3 runs to 14 residues. Looked up from germline, CDR1 is SGHRS and CDR2 is YFSETQ. V gave up 0 bases and J gave up 3 bases, with 8 bases separating them. CDR3 amino acids: CASSLEGLTDTQYF. The CDR3 nucleotides are TGCGCCAGCAGCTTGGAAGGATTAACAGATACGCAGTATTTT.

The chain employs TRBV5-1 and TRBJ1-2; D gene unclear. Trimming removed 0 bases at V and 4 bases at J, with 10 bases between. The germline CDR1 and CDR2 sequences are SGHRS and YFSETQ. This CDR3 comprises 14 residues. The CDR3 protein is CASSLEEWGYGYTF. In nucleotides, the CDR3 is TGCGCCAGCAGCTTGGAGGAGTGGGGCTATGGCTACACCTTC.

The chain has TRBV14 and TRBJ2-2; maybe TRBD1 (6 bases). CDR1 and CDR2 from the germline V gene are SGHDN and FVKESK. V lost 4 bases and J lost 7, with 16 bases in between. The CDR3 has 15 residues. The CDR3 nucleotides are TGTGCCAGCAGCCGGAAAAGACAGGCCGACGGGGAGCTGTTTTTT. It is translated as CASSRKRQADGELFF.

This clonotype was observed many times. This sequence joins TRBV11-2 and TRBJ2-1; perhaps TRBD2 as D (6 bases). V lost 1 base, J lost 1 base, and 11 bases lay in between. Germline V gene lookup returns CDR1 SGHAT and CDR2 FQNNGV. The CDR3 extends over 16 amino acids. CDR3 in DNA: TGTGCCAGCAGCTTAGTCCTAGCGAGGTCCTACAATGAGCAGTTCTTC. This encodes CASSLVLARSYNEQFF. The complete variable domain, with remaining parts taken from reference TRBV11-2 and TRBJ2-1, reads EAGVAQSPRYKIIEKRQSVAFWCNPISGHATLYWYQQILGQGPKLLIQFQNNGVVDDSQLPKDRFSAERLKGVDSTLKIQPAKLEDSAVYLCASSLVLARSYNEQFFGPGTRLTVL.

The chain has TRBV29-1 and TRBJ2-3, with D unresolved. Between the trimmed V and J ends, which lost 4 bases and 3 bases, there was a span of 8 bases. The germline gives CDR1 SQVTM, CDR2 ANQGSEA. The CDR3 runs to 12 residues. The CDR3 DNA is TGCAGCGTTGGTACCACTACAGATACGCAGTATTTT. Translating it yields CSVGTTTDTQYF.

This clonotype was recorded at least ten times. V and J are TRBV10-3 and TRBJ2-7; no clear D gene. Germline assignment: CDR1 ENHRY and CDR2 SYGVKD. V lost 4 bases and J lost 3, with 4 bases in between. This CDR3 is built from 11 residues. This CDR3 reads CAISGNYEQYF. The CDR3 nucleotides are TGTGCCATCAGTGGAAACTACGAGCAGTACTTC.

In this sample, this clonotype turned up a few times. The chain uses TRBV7-9 and TRBJ2-7; maybe TRBD2 (6 bases). Per the germline V gene, CDR1 is SEHNR and CDR2 is FQNEAQ (reference sequence). The V and J ends lost 5 bases and 0 bases respectively, with 11 bases between them. This CDR3 is built from 14 residues. CDR3 nucleotides: TGTGCCAGCAGCATGGGGGGTCTCTCCTACGAGCAGTACTTC. This encodes CASSMGGLSYEQYF.

The chain recombines TRBV19 with TRBJ1-1; D uncertain. The CDR3 is 15 amino acids. Per the germline V gene, CDR1 is LNHDA and CDR2 is SQIVND (reference sequence). V was pared by 2 bases and J by 5 bases, with 15 bases between. CDR3 nucleotide sequence: TGTGCCAGTAGTATAATCGGGTTCCCACCTACTGAAGCTTTCTTT. Its translation is CASSIIGFPPTEAFF.

The V gene is TRBV5-1, the J gene TRBJ2-5; 11 bases match TRBD1. Germline-derived CDR1 and CDR2 are SGHRS and YFSETQ. The J segment lost 5 bases and the V segment lost 3 bases, leaving 3 bases of the junction unmatched. The CDR3 loop spans 14 amino acids. The CDR3 protein is CASSWDRGFETQYF. In DNA form, the CDR3 reads TGCGCCAGCAGCTGGGACAGGGGGTTTGAGACCCAGTACTTC.

The chain joins TRBV6-2 or TRBV6-3 to TRBJ1-2; possible D gene TRBD1, 5 bases. V lost 6 bases, J lost 5 bases, and 13 bases lay in between. The V gene's germline CDR1 is MNHEY and CDR2 SVGEGT. This CDR3 comprises 13 residues. Written as DNA, the CDR3 is TGTGCCAGCAGCCTTGGGGGAGAGTATGGCTACACCTTC. Its protein product is CASSLGGEYGYTF.